The sequence of this TCR beta chain was determined in a study of blood T cell repertoires in COVID-19. For the study at large: PBMCs, B-cell-depleted T cells, or T cells were the source of the cDNA or gDNA that made up the material.

Authors' data handling: Cell counts per sample came from amplifying reference gene primers. Here immunoSEQ multiplex PCR was the method, and the copy in TCRdb shows in-frame clones only, minus some. V and J calls plus clone size are reproduced from that table; the DNA served to infer D and trimming. The sample lists approximately 65,000 clones, 90% seen once, with around 5% in the top ten. V was clipped by 6 bases and J by 5 bases; unmatched bases: 12. CDR3 length: 15 amino acids. Germline CDR1 reads MDHEN; CDR2 reads SYDVKM. This clonotype was obtained from a woman aged 18-30 years with acute or convalescent COVID-19. Sequencing used peripheral blood. The V gene is TRBV28, the J gene TRBJ1-1; 7 bases match TRBD1. This chain's CDR3 is CASSQDRDGWTEAFF. DNA of the CDR3: TGTGCCAGCAGCCAAGACAGGGACGGTTGGACTGAAGCTTTCTTT.